These 8 T cell receptor beta chains were all obtained from the same sample, sequenced in a study of cytomegalovirus exposure and HLA in healthy donors. This PCR relied on a set of 60 Vbeta primers and 13 Jbeta primers. Here immunoSEQ multiplex PCR was the method, and the copy in TCRdb shows in-frame clones only, minus some. The sample consists of 150,000 to 200,000 clones, 60% to 85% of them appearing once. Sequenced sample: PBMCs. All receptors derive from a female donor in good health and CMV-seronegative.

The genes are TRBV4-3 and TRBJ1-2; TRBD1 matches at 8 bases. Germline V gene lookup returns CDR1 LGHNA and CDR2 YSLEER. Unmatched junction bases numbered 5, after V lost 1 base and J lost 4 bases. CDR3 size: 15 residues. CDR3 amino acids: CASSQGTGGGYGYTF. CDR3 DNA: TGCGCCAGCAGCCAAGGTACAGGGGGAGGCTATGGCTACACCTTC.

The chain carries TRBV5-1 and TRBJ2-1; 9 bases are shared with TRBD2. The ends lost 0 bases at V and 8 bases at J; junction bases unmatched: 6. CDR3 length: 15 amino acids. Germline V gene lookup returns CDR1 SGHRS and CDR2 YFSETQ. CDR3 sequence reads: CASSLVAGVDYEQFF. CDR3 bases: TGCGCCAGCAGCTTGGTAGCGGGGGTAGACTATGAGCAGTTCTTC.

The chain combines TRBV9 with TRBJ2-3, with 10 bases aligning to TRBD1. With V trimmed by 1 base and J by 3 bases, 5 bases remained unmatched. The CDR3 has 16 residues. The germline CDR1 and CDR2 sequences are SGDLS and YYNGEE. CDR3 DNA sequence: TGTGCCAGCAGCGTAACGGGACAGGGGACGACAGATACGCAGTATTTT. Translation: CASSVTGQGTTDTQYF.

This clone turned up a few times. The CDR3 region is CASSKSGGVNTEAFF. The CDR3 DNA follows: TGTGCCAGTAGTAAATCAGGGGGCGTAAACACTGAAGCTTTCTTT. This chain links TRBV19 with TRBJ1-1; 8 bases fit TRBD1. Germline CDR1 is LNHDA and CDR2 is SQIVND (reference sequence). V lost 4 bases and J lost 2; bases outside the gene matches: 6. The CDR3 loop spans 15 amino acids. Based on the CDR3 plus reference TRBV19 and TRBJ1-1, the full variable domain is DGGITQSPKYLFRKEGQNVTLSCEQNLNHDAMYWYRQDPGQGLRLIYYSQIVNDFQKGDIAEGYSVSREKKESFPLTVTSAQKNPTAFYLCASSKSGGVNTEAFFGQGTRLTVV.

The rearrangement links TRBV19 to TRBJ2-4; a weak D match, TRBD1 (6 bases). With 7 bases removed from V and 2 bases from J, the gap between germline ends came to 12 bases. The length of the CDR3 is 14 residues. The germline gives CDR1 LNHDA, CDR2 SQIVND (reference sequence). CDR3 nucleotide sequence: TGTGCCAGTACCCTAGGACAGTCCAAAAACATTCAGTACTTC. As protein: CASTLGQSKNIQYF.

The V call is TRBV5-1, the J call TRBJ2-1, with 9 nucleotides matching TRBD1. Per the germline V gene, CDR1 is SGHRS and CDR2 is YFSETQ. V was clipped by 1 base and J by 7 bases; unmatched bases: 6. The CDR3 contains 15 residues. CDR3 sequence reads: CASSLNTGQGNEQFF. The CDR3 bases are TGCGCCAGCAGCTTGAATACGGGACAGGGAAATGAGCAGTTCTTC. Based on the CDR3 plus reference TRBV5-1 and TRBJ2-1, the full variable domain is KAGVTQTPRYLIKTRGQQVTLSCSPISGHRSVSWYQQTPGQGLQFLFEYFSETQRNKGNFPGRFSGRQFSNSRSEMNVSTLELGDSALYLCASSLNTGQGNEQFFGPGTRLTVL.

This chain links TRBV28 with TRBJ2-3; 8 bases agree with TRBD2. CDR1 is MDHEN and CDR2 is SYDVKM in the germline V gene. J gave up 4 bases and V 5 bases, and 11 bases lay outside the gene matches. This CDR3 is built from 16 residues. CDR3 sequence reads: CASSPTPSGGPDTQYF. DNA of the CDR3: TGTGCCAGCAGTCCGACCCCCAGCGGGGGACCAGATACGCAGTATTTT.

V gene TRBV6-4 combines with J gene TRBJ2-1, with D uncertain. V was cut by 6 bases and J by 2 bases, with 8 bases left in between. Per the germline V gene, CDR1 is MRHNA and CDR2 is SNTAGT. The CDR3 spans 13 residues. CDR3 sequence: CASSEETYNEQFF. The DNA of the CDR3 is TGTGCCAGCAGCGAGGAAACCTACAATGAGCAGTTCTTC.